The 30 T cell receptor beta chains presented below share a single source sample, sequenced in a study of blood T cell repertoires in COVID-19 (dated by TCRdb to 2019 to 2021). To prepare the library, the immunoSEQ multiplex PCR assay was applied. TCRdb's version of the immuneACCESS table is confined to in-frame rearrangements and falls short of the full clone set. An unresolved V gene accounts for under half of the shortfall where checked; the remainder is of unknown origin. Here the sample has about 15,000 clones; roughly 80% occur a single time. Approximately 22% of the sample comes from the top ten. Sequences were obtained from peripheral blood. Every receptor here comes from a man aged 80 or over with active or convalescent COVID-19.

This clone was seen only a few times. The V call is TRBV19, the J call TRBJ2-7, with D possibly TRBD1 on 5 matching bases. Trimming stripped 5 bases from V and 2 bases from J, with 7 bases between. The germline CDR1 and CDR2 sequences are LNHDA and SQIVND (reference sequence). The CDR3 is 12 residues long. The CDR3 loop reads CASSGATYEQYF. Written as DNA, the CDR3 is TGTGCCAGTAGTGGGGCAACCTACGAGCAGTACTTC.

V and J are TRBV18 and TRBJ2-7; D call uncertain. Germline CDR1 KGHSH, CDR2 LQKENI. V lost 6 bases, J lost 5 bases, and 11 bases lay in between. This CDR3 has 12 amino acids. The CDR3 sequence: CASSLFADEQYF. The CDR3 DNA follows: TGTGCCAGCTCCCTATTTGCGGACGAGCAGTACTTC.

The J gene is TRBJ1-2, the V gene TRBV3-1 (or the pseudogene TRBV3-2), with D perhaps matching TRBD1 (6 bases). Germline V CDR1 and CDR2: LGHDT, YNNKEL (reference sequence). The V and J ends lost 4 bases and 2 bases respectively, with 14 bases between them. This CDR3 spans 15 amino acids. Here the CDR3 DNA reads TGTGCCAGCAGCCTAAGGGACACCCCAAACTATGGCTACACCTTC. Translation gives CASSLRDTPNYGYTF.

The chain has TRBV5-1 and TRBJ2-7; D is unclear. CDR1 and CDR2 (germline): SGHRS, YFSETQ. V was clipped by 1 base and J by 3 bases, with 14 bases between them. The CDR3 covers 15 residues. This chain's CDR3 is CASSLSVAKLYEQYF. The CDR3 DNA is TGCGCCAGCAGCTTGTCTGTAGCTAAACTCTACGAGCAGTACTTC. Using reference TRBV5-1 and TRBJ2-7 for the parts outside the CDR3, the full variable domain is KAGVTQTPRYLIKTRGQQVTLSCSPISGHRSVSWYQQTPGQGLQFLFEYFSETQRNKGNFPGRFSGRQFSNSRSEMNVSTLELGDSALYLCASSLSVAKLYEQYFGPGTRLTVT.

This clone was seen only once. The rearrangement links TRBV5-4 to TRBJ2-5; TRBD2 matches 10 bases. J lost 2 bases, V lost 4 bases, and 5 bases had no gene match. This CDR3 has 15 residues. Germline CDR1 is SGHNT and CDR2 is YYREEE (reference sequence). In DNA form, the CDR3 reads TGTGCCAGCAGCCCACTAGCGGGGCTACAAGAGACCCAGTACTTC. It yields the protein CASSPLAGLQETQYF.

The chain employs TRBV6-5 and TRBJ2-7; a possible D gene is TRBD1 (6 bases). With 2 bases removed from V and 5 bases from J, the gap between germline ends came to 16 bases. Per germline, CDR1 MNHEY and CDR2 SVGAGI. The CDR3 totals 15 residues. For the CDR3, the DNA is TGTGCCAGCAGTTACGACCAGGGGCACATCGACGAGCAGTACTTC. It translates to CASSYDQGHIDEQYF.

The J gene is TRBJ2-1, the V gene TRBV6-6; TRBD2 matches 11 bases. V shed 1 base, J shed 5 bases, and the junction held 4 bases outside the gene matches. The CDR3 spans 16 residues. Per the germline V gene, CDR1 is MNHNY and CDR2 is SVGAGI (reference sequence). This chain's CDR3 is CASSYLLAGVHNEQFF. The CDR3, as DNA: TGTGCCAGCAGTTACTTACTAGCGGGGGTCCACAATGAGCAGTTCTTC.

This CDR3 is CASSPRGRVEKLFF. Here the CDR3 DNA reads TGTGCCAGCAGCCCGAGAGGCAGGGTCGAAAAACTGTTTTTT. This chain connects TRBV7-8 to TRBJ1-4, with D tentatively TRBD1 (5 bases). CDR3 length: 14 amino acids. Germline V CDR1 and CDR2: SGHVS, FQNEAQ. Trimming stripped 5 bases from V and 8 bases from J, with 15 bases between.

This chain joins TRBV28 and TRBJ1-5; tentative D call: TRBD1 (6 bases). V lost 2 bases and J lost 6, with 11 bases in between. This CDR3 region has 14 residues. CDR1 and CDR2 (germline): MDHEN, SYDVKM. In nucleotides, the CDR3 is TGTGCCAGCAGTTTAGGGGCAGGGGCTCAGCCCCAGCATTTT. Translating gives CASSLGAGAQPQHF. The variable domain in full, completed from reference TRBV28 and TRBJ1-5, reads DVKVTQSSRYLVKRTGEKVFLECVQDMDHENMFWYRQDPGLGLRLIYFSYDVKMKEKGDIPEGYSVSREKKERFSLILESASTNQTSMYLCASSLGAGAQPQHFGDGTRLSIL.

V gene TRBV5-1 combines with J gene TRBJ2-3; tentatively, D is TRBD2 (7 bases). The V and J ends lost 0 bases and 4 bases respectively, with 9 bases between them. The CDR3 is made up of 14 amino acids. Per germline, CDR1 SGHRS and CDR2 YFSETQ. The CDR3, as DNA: TGCGCCAGCAGCTTGGAGGGGGGGCCAGATACGCAGTATTTT. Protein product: CASSLEGGPDTQYF. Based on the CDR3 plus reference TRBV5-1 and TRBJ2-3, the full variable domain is KAGVTQTPRYLIKTRGQQVTLSCSPISGHRSVSWYQQTPGQGLQFLFEYFSETQRNKGNFPGRFSGRQFSNSRSEMNVSTLELGDSALYLCASSLEGGPDTQYFGPGTRLTVL.

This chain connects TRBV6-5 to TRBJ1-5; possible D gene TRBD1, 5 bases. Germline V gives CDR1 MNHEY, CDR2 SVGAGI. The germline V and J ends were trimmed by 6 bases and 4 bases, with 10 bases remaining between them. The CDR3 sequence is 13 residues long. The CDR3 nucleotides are TGTGCCAGCAGACGACAGATAAATCAGCCCCAGCATTTT. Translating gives CASRRQINQPQHF.

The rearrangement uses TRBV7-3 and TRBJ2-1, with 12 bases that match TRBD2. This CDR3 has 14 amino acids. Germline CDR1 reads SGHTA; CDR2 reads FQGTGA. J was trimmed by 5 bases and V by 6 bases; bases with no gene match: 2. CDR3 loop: CASRSSGGDNEQFF. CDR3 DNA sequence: TGTGCCAGCAGGTCTAGCGGGGGGGACAATGAGCAGTTCTTC.

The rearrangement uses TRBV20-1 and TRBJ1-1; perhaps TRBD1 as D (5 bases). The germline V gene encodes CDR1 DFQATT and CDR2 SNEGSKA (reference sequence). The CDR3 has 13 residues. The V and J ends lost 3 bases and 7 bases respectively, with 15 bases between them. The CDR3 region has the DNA TGCAGTGCTAGTTCACTAAGACAGATTGAAGCTTTCTTT. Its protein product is CSASSLRQIEAFF.

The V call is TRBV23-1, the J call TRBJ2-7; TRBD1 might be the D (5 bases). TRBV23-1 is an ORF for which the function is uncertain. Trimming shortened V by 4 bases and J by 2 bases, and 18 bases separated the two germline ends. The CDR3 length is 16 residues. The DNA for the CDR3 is TGCGCCAGCAGTCCCCACAATCCTGACAGAACCTACGAGCAGTACTTC. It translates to CASSPHNPDRTYEQYF.

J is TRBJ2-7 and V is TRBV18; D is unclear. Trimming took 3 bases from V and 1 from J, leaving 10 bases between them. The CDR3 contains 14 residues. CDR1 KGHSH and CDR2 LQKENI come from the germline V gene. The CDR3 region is CASSPAGGSYEQYF. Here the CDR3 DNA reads TGTGCCAGCTCACCGGCTGGCGGTTCCTACGAGCAGTACTTC.

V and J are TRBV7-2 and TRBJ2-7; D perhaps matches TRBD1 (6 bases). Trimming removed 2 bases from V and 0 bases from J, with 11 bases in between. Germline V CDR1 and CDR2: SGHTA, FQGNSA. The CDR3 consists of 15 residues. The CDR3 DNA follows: TGTGCCAGCAGCTTACAGGGGTCGAGCTCCTACGAGCAGTACTTC. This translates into CASSLQGSSSYEQYF.

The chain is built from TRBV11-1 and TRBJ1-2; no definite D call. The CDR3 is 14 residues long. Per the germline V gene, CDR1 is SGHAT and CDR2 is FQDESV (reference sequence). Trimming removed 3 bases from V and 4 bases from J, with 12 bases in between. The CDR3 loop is CASSFDTSFYGYTF. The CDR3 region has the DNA TGTGCCAGCAGCTTTGACACCTCCTTCTATGGCTACACCTTC.

This CDR3 is CASSPPSQGREKLFF. Here the CDR3 DNA reads TGTGCCAGCTCACCACCGAGCCAGGGTCGGGAAAAACTGTTTTTT. The chain is built from TRBV18 and TRBJ1-4; D may be TRBD1 (5 bases). Germline CDR1 reads KGHSH; CDR2 reads LQKENI. This CDR3 has 15 amino acids. V lost 0 bases and J lost 8, with 13 bases in between.

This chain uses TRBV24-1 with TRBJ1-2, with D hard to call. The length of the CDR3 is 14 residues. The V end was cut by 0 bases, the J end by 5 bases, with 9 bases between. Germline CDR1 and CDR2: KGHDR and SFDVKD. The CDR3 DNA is TGTGCCACCAGTGATTTGCGGAGAGATTATGGCTACACCTTC. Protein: CATSDLRRDYGYTF.

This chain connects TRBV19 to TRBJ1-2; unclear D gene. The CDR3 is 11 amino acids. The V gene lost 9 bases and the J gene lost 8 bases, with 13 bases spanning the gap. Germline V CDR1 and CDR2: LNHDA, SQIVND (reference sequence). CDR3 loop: CASSVLWGYTF. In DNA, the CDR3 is TGTGCCAGCTCAGTCCTTTGGGGCTACACCTTC.

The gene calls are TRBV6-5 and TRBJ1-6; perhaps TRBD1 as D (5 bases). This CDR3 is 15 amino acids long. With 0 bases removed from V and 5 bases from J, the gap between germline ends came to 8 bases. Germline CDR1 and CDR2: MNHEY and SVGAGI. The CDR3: CASSYSVQDNSPLHF. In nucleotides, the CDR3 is TGTGCCAGCAGTTACTCAGTACAGGATAATTCACCCCTCCACTTT.

This chain's CDR3 is CASSILGQGFYGYTF. CDR3 nucleotides: TGTGCCAGTAGTATTTTAGGACAGGGCTTCTATGGCTACACCTTC. This rearrangement joins TRBV19 to TRBJ1-2; the match to TRBD1 covers 8 bases. Germline CDR1 LNHDA, CDR2 SQIVND (reference sequence). The CDR3 runs 15 residues. V trimming: 3 bases; J trimming: 4 bases; junction bases outside the gene matches: 7.

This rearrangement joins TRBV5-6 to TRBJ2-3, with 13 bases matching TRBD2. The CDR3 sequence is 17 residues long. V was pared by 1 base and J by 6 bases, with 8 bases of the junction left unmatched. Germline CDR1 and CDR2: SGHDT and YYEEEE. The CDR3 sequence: CASSLSTSGGAMDTQYF. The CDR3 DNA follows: TGTGCCAGCAGCTTGTCAACTAGCGGGGGGGCCATGGATACGCAGTATTTT.

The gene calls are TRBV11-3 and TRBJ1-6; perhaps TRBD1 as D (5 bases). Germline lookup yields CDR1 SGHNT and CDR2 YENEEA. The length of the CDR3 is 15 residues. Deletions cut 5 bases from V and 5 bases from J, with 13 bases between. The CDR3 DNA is TGTGCCAGCAGCGGGACTTGGGAGGATAATTCACCCCTCCACTTT. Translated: CASSGTWEDNSPLHF.

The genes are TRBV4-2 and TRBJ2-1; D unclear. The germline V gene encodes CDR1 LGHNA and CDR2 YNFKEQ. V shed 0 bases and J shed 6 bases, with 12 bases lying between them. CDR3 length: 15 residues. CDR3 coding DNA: TGTGCCAGCAGCCAAGATGCGGTAGCCCCCAATGAGCAGTTCTTC. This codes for CASSQDAVAPNEQFF.

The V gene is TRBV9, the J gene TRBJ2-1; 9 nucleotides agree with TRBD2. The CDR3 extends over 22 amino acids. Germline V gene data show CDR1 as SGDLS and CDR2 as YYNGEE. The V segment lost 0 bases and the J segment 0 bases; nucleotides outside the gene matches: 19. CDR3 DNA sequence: TGTGCCAGCAGCGTAGGGCCTCCGAGAGCGGGGGGTTACCCGAGCTCCTACAATGAGCAGTTCTTC. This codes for CASSVGPPRAGGYPSSYNEQFF.

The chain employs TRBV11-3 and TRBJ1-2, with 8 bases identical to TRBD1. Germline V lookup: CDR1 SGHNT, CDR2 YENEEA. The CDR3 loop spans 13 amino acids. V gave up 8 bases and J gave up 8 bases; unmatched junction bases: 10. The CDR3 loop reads CASEATGARGYTF. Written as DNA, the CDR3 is TGTGCCAGCGAGGCGACAGGGGCGCGCGGCTACACCTTC.

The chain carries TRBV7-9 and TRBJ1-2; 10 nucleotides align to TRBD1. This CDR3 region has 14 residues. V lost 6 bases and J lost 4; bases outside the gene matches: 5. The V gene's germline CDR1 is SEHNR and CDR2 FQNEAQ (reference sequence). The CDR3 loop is CASRGTGELYGYTF. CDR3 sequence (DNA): TGTGCCAGCAGGGGGACAGGGGAACTCTATGGCTACACCTTC.

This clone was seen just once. This chain's CDR3 is CATSDSTKRLGAQYF. CDR3 DNA: TGTGCCACCAGTGATTCTACGAAGAGGTTAGGGGCGCAGTATTTT. The chain links TRBV24-1 to TRBJ2-3; tentatively, D is TRBD1 (5 bases). The germline gives CDR1 KGHDR, CDR2 SFDVKD. The CDR3 is made up of 15 amino acids. V dropped 2 bases and J dropped 10 bases, with 18 bases sitting between them.

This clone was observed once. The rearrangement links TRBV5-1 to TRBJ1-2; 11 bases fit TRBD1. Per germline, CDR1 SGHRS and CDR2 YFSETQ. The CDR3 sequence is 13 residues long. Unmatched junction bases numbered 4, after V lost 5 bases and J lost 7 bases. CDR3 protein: CASSPGQGAGYTF. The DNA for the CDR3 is TGCGCCAGCAGTCCTGGACAGGGGGCTGGCTACACCTTC.